This T cell receptor (beta chain) was retrieved from a study of cytomegalovirus exposure and HLA in healthy donors. Study-wide findings and caveats: Trimming of TCR beta V- and J-genes showed a link, identified in a later analysis, to a missense DCLRE1C variant. Presence/absence analyses took donor sequencing depth as roughly uniform.

A note on this clone: What it recognizes is unknown.

This CDR3 contains 16 residues. The V gene's germline CDR1 is SGHVS and CDR2 FNYEAQ. Trimming took 4 bases from V and 1 from J; bases not matched to a gene: 7. PCR involved 60 Vbeta and 13 Jbeta primers. This table comes from immunoSEQ multiplex PCR, and its TCRdb copy is limited to in-frame clones, with some not included. The sample consists of approximately 160,000 clones, 60% to 80% of them appearing once. The clonotype originates from a woman between 50 and 59 years old in good health and CMV-seropositive. The chain recombines TRBV7-6 with TRBJ2-1; 7 nucleotides align to TRBD2. Sequencing was carried out using PBMCs. The CDR3 DNA reads as TGTGCCAGCAGCTCGCCGACTAGCCGATCCTACAATGAGCAGTTCTTC. This codes for CASSSPTSRSYNEQFF. The whole variable domain, remainder taken from reference TRBV7-6 and TRBJ2-1, is GAGVSQSPRYKVTKRGQDVALRCDPISGHVSLYWYRQALGQGPEFLTYFNYEAQQDKSGLPNDRFSAERPEGSISTLTIQRTEQRDSAMYRCASSSPTSRSYNEQFFGPGTRLTVL.